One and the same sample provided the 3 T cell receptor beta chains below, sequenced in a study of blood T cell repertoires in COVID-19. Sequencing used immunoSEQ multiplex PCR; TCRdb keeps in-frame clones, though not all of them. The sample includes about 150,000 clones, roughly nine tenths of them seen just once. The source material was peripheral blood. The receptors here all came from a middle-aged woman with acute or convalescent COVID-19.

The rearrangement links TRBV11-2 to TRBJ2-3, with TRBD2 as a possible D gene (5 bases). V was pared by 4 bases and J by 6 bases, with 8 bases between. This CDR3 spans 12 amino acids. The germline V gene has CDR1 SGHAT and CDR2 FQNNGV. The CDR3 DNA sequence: TGTGCCAGCAGCTGGCCGGGGGATACGCAGTATTTT. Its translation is CASSWPGDTQYF.

The CDR3 region has the DNA TGTGCCAGTAGTATTGGAGGGGCCAGACTCTCCTACGAGCAGTACTTC. Its translation: CASSIGGARLSYEQYF. V and J are TRBV19 and TRBJ2-7; possible D gene TRBD2, 6 bases. Looked up from germline, CDR1 is LNHDA and CDR2 is SQIVND (reference sequence). Trimming took off 3 bases at V and 0 bases at J, with 15 bases between the two ends. This CDR3 region has 16 residues.

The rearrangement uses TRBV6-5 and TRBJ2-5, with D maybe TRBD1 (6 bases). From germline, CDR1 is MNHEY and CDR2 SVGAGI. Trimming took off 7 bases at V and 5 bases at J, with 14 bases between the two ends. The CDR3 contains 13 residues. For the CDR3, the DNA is TGTGCCAGCACCAATGCAGGGGCCGAGACCCAGTACTTC. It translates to CASTNAGAETQYF.